This record looks at one T cell receptor (beta chain) sequence and its context. Antigen specificity is unknown. The sample originates from a study of shared clonotypes between healthy human individuals. Study context: Each donor contributed plates that comprised three CD4 naive, three CD4 memory, two CD8 naive and one CD8 memory. General study results and limits: A handful of donors showed sharing of approximately 5% of naive CD4 clonotypes.

Germline V lookup: CDR1 SNHLY, CDR2 FYNNEI. V lost 2 bases and J lost 2, with 10 bases in between. This CDR3 has 15 residues. The authors' processing: With immunoSEQ giving junction-only sequences and no quality scores, filtering differed. Data came from immunoSEQ multiplex PCR; TCRdb stores just in-frame clones and leaves some out. D and trimming come from the DNA, and the V and J calls and clone size come from that table. This table holds 2 million to 2.5 million clones, 95% found once. The specimen sequenced was naive CD4+ T cells sorted from blood. As for subset: CD45RA+ positively selected. V usage is TRBV2 and J usage is TRBJ1-3; a weak D match, TRBD1 (5 bases). The receptor was derived from a man aged 18 to 30 in good health. The CDR3 DNA sequence: TGTGCCAGCAGTGAATGGTCAGGGACTGGAAACACCATATATTTT. It translates to CASSEWSGTGNTIYF.